What follows are 20 T cell receptor beta chains derived from one specimen sequenced in a study of T cell responses to AZD1222 COVID-19 vaccine. Assay used: immunoSEQ multiplex PCR; TCRdb lists only in-frame clones, some missing. The data contain roughly 120,000 clones, roughly 90% of them singletons. The sequencing here drew on peripheral blood, taken on day 0 of AZD1222 vaccination. The receptor source for this set is an adult in good health.

The chain recombines TRBV9 with TRBJ1-4; D is uncertain. Germline V gives CDR1 SGDLS, CDR2 YYNGEE. Trimming left V 0 bases short and J 8 bases short, with 11 bases between. The CDR3 has 14 residues. The CDR3 coding sequence is TGTGCCAGCAGCGTAGGCGAGACGGGGGAAAAACTGTTTTTT. Its protein product is CASSVGETGEKLFF.

The V call is TRBV29-1, the J call TRBJ1-3; no firm D call. Trimming took 6 bases from V and 0 from J, leaving 9 bases between them. The CDR3 has 13 residues. CDR1 and CDR2 (germline): SQVTM, ANQGSEA. CDR3 DNA sequence: TGCAGCGTGGGCGCAGTCTCTGGAAACACCATATATTTT. Translated: CSVGAVSGNTIYF.

The chain employs TRBV2 and TRBJ1-1; D possibly corresponds to TRBD1 (5 bases). Between the trimmed V and J ends, which lost 7 bases and 1 base, there was a span of 13 bases. Germline lookup yields CDR1 SNHLY and CDR2 FYNNEI. The CDR3 consists of 14 residues. In DNA form, the CDR3 reads TGTGCCAGCATAGGGGTTCGGGGGAACACTGAAGCTTTCTTT. Translated, it gives CASIGVRGNTEAFF.

The chain employs TRBV3-1 (or the pseudogene TRBV3-2) and TRBJ1-2; D may be TRBD1 (5 bases). In germline, CDR1 is LGHDT, CDR2 YNNKEL (reference sequence). V lost 3 bases and J 5 bases, leaving 13 bases between the germline ends. CDR3 length equals 14 residues. In nucleotides, the CDR3 is TGTGCCAGCAGCCATGAGGCAGGGCGATATGGCTACACCTTC. It translates to CASSHEAGRYGYTF.

CDR3 nucleotide sequence: TGTGCCAGCAGCTTAAGTCTTGCCCCATCGGAGACCCAGTACTTC. It codes for CASSLSLAPSETQYF. This chain joins TRBV7-2 and TRBJ2-5; D ambiguous. The V gene's germline CDR1 is SGHTA and CDR2 FQGNSA. The ends were cut back, 2 bases at V and 5 bases at J, with 15 bases in the middle. The CDR3 runs 15 residues.

This rearrangement joins TRBV11-3 to TRBJ1-2; D possibly corresponds to TRBD1 (6 bases). Looked up from germline, CDR1 is SGHNT and CDR2 is YENEEA. Trimming pared 5 bases from V and 8 bases from J, leaving 18 bases between. The CDR3 runs 14 residues. The CDR3 sequence is CASSLTRGERGYTF. The DNA for the CDR3 is TGTGCCAGCAGCCTAACGAGGGGGGAACGAGGCTACACCTTC.

V and J are TRBV6-1 and TRBJ2-7; unclear D gene. Germline V gene sequence: CDR1 MNHNS, CDR2 SASEGT. V was shortened by 3 bases and J by 0 bases, with 9 bases between the two germline ends. This CDR3 contains 14 residues. The DNA of the CDR3 is TGTGCCAGCAGTGACCCAGGCAGCTCCTACGAGCAGTACTTC. Protein: CASSDPGSSYEQYF.

The chain recombines TRBV18 with TRBJ2-2; D unclear. Trimming shortened V by 3 bases and J by 7 bases, and 15 bases separated the two germline ends. Germline V lookup: CDR1 KGHSH, CDR2 LQKENI. CDR3 length: 15 amino acids. The CDR3 protein is CASSPSETPIGELFF. The CDR3 DNA follows: TGTGCCAGCTCACCCTCCGAGACGCCGATCGGGGAGCTGTTTTTT.

The V and J genes are TRBV6-2 or TRBV6-3 and TRBJ1-2, with a weak D call TRBD1 (6 bases). The CDR3 extends over 13 amino acids. Trimming removed 5 bases at V and 8 bases at J, with 15 bases between. CDR1 is MNHEY and CDR2 is SVGEGT in the germline V gene. The CDR3 bases are TGTGCCAGCAGTCGGACAGCCCAGGGAGGCTACACCTTC. Protein product: CASSRTAQGGYTF.

The rearrangement links TRBV5-4 to TRBJ2-5, with D possibly being TRBD1 (6 bases). Deletions cut 5 bases from V and 2 bases from J, with 13 bases between. This CDR3 is 14 amino acids long. The germline CDR1 and CDR2 sequences are SGHNT and YYREEE (reference sequence). The DNA for the CDR3 is TGTGCCAGCAGTCCCGGGACATTTCAAGAGACCCAGTACTTC. It translates to CASSPGTFQETQYF.

The chain combines TRBV6-2 or TRBV6-3 with TRBJ1-5; D call uncertain. The CDR3 consists of 14 residues. V dropped 2 bases and J dropped 2 bases, with 7 bases sitting between them. Germline V gene sequence: CDR1 MNHEY, CDR2 SVGEGT. As DNA, the CDR3 is TGTGCCAGCAGTTACGAGGGTGGCAATCAGCCCCAGCATTTT. Encoded protein: CASSYEGGNQPQHF.

CDR3 region: CASAGVYEQYF. Here the CDR3 DNA reads TGTGCCTCCGCCGGGGTCTACGAGCAGTACTTC. The V gene is TRBV30, the J gene TRBJ2-7, with D possibly TRBD2 on 5 matching bases. Between the trimmed V and J ends, which lost 7 bases and 3 bases, there was a span of 10 bases. Germline V gene data show CDR1 as GTSNPN and CDR2 as SVGIG (reference sequence). The length of the CDR3 is 11 residues.

This chain joins TRBV4-2 and TRBJ2-1; D is possibly TRBD1 (6 bases). The germline CDR1 and CDR2 sequences are LGHNA and YNFKEQ. CDR3 length: 16 residues. The ends were cut back, 1 base at V and 10 bases at J, with 20 bases in the middle. The CDR3 DNA is TGTGCCAGCAGCCAAGGAACCGGGACACGATACCGGGAGCAGTTCTTC. Protein: CASSQGTGTRYREQFF.

The rearrangement joins TRBV19 to TRBJ1-3; 8 nucleotides match TRBD1. V lost 4 bases to trimming and J lost 4 bases; unmatched junction nucleotides: 9. CDR3 length equals 16 residues. CDR1 LNHDA and CDR2 SQIVND come from the germline V gene (reference sequence). CDR3 residues: CASSKLGQAAGNTIYF. In DNA, the CDR3 is TGTGCCAGTAGTAAGCTGGGACAGGCCGCCGGAAACACCATATATTTT. The whole variable domain, remainder taken from reference TRBV19 and TRBJ1-3, is DGGITQSPKYLFRKEGQNVTLSCEQNLNHDAMYWYRQDPGQGLRLIYYSQIVNDFQKGDIAEGYSVSREKKESFPLTVTSAQKNPTAFYLCASSKLGQAAGNTIYFGEGSWLTVV.

V gene TRBV30 combines with J gene TRBJ1-4; D unclear. The CDR3 spans 11 residues. The germline gives CDR1 GTSNPN, CDR2 SVGIG (reference sequence). Trimming shortened V by 2 bases and J by 6 bases, and 4 bases separated the two germline ends. Written as DNA, the CDR3 is TGTGCCTGGAGTAACCATGAAAAACTGTTTTTT. It specifies CAWSNHEKLFF.

J is TRBJ1-1 and V is TRBV2; the D is unclear. The CDR3 contains 14 residues. Trimming took off 9 bases at V and 1 base at J, with 15 bases between the two ends. Germline V gives CDR1 SNHLY, CDR2 FYNNEI. The CDR3 DNA follows: TGTGCCAGAGCCGGAGCCGCACCGAACACTGAAGCTTTCTTT. This sequence encodes CARAGAAPNTEAFF.

The rearrangement uses TRBV5-8 and TRBJ1-4, with a possible D match to TRBD1 (5 bases). The CDR3 spans 16 residues. Germline-derived CDR1 and CDR2 are SGHTS and YDEGEE. Deletions cut 2 bases from V and 4 bases from J, with 15 bases between. The CDR3 spells CASSFTGSGGNEKLFF. The CDR3 bases are TGTGCCAGCAGCTTCACCGGGTCGGGGGGTAATGAAAAACTGTTTTTT.

The V call is TRBV6-6, the J call TRBJ2-1; 9 bases are shared with TRBD2. Trimming removed 6 bases from V and 0 bases from J; junction bases left unmatched: 3. This CDR3 is built from 15 residues. Germline V CDR1 and CDR2: MNHNY, SVGAGI (reference sequence). Here the CDR3 DNA reads TGTGCCAGCAGGGATAGCGGGGGCTCCTACAATGAGCAGTTCTTC. Protein: CASRDSGGSYNEQFF.

The chain recombines TRBV27 with TRBJ1-2; 7 bases are a match to TRBD1. There are 13 residues in the CDR3. The germline gives CDR1 MNHEY, CDR2 SMNVEV (reference sequence). V shed 6 bases, J shed 2 bases, and the junction held 3 bases outside the gene matches. As DNA, the CDR3 is TGTGCCAGCAGCCCGACAGGGAACTATGGCTACACCTTC. Translated, it gives CASSPTGNYGYTF.

The chain employs TRBV12-3 or TRBV12-4 and TRBJ1-2, with D possibly being TRBD1 (5 bases). V lost 4 bases, J lost 3 bases, and 9 bases lay in between. This CDR3 is built from 13 residues. The CDR3 bases are TGTGCCAGCAGTTCGCAGGGTGACTATGGCTACACCTTC. Translating gives CASSSQGDYGYTF.